This TCR beta chain was captured by sequencing in a study of shared clonotypes between healthy human individuals. About this clone itself: The antigen is not known.

Profiling relied on immunoSEQ multiplex PCR, and the TCRdb table lists in-frame clones only, not all of them. Among about 530,000 clones listed, almost 97% were seen once. Study outcomes and limitations: When naive CD4 clonotypes were compared across a handful of donors, about 4.8% were shared.

Germline assignment: CDR1 LGHNA and CDR2 YNFKEQ. The CDR3 loop spans 13 amino acids. V was pared by 0 bases and J by 8 bases, with 8 bases between. The chain carries TRBV4-2 and TRBJ2-1; D is unresolved. The sequenced sample was naive CD4+ T cells sorted from blood. Subset here: CD45RA+ positively selected. The receptor's source is a woman aged 25 to 39 in good health. Here the CDR3 reads CASSQDPADEQFF. The CDR3 DNA sequence: TGTGCCAGCAGCCAAGATCCGGCGGATGAGCAGTTCTTC.